The 6 T cell receptor beta chains listed next were all sequenced from one sample in a study of shared clonotypes between healthy human individuals. Profiled with immunoSEQ multiplex PCR; TCRdb holds only in-frame clones, not every one. The top ten hold 0.13% of the sample, which has 2 million to 2.5 million clones, roughly 95% seen once. The sample was naive CD4+ T cells sorted from blood. Regarding subset: CD45RA+ positively selected. These receptors all stem from a man aged 18-30 years in good health.

The chain links TRBV19 to TRBJ1-1; TRBD1 might be the D (5 bases). This CDR3 has 14 amino acids. V lost 9 bases and J lost 1, with 15 bases in between. Germline CDR1 LNHDA, CDR2 SQIVND (reference sequence). CDR3 nucleotide sequence: TGTGCCAGCAGTCAGGGTTTGACGAACACTGAAGCTTTCTTT. Protein sequence: CASSQGLTNTEAFF.

The chain employs TRBV6-6 and TRBJ1-2; TRBD1 is a possible D gene (6 bases). Trimming removed 0 bases at V and 7 bases at J, with 12 bases between. The CDR3 is 14 amino acids. Germline V gene lookup returns CDR1 MNHNY and CDR2 SVGAGI (reference sequence). The CDR3 bases are TGTGCCAGCAGTTACTCTTTGGAAGGGGGTGGCTACACCTTC. Translating it yields CASSYSLEGGGYTF.

This chain links TRBV4-3 with TRBJ2-3; TRBD2 might be the D (6 bases). The CDR3 contains 16 residues. Germline CDR1 reads LGHNA; CDR2 reads YSLEER. V dropped 1 base and J dropped 1 base, with 12 bases sitting between them. The CDR3 reads CASSQASGGGTDTQYF. The CDR3 nucleotides read TGCGCCAGCAGCCAAGCCAGCGGCGGGGGCACAGATACGCAGTATTTT.

Only one count was recorded for this clone. The chain joins TRBV6-1 to TRBJ2-7, with D perhaps TRBD1 (6 bases). With 1 base removed from V and 13 bases from J, the gap between germline ends came to 14 bases. CDR3 length equals 12 residues. The germline V gene encodes CDR1 MNHNS and CDR2 SASEGT. CDR3 sequence: CASSEVPGQSYF. The DNA of the CDR3 is TGTGCCAGCAGTGAAGTCCCCGGACAGTCCTACTTC.

The chain has TRBV4-3 and TRBJ2-7; perhaps TRBD1 as D (5 bases). Germline lookup yields CDR1 LGHNA and CDR2 YSLEER. The CDR3 length is 15 residues. Trimming cost V 1 base and J 3 bases, with 13 bases left between them. The CDR3 DNA is TGCGCCAGCAGCCAAGCCCAGGGATCCTTCTACGAGCAGTACTTC. It codes for CASSQAQGSFYEQYF.

On this clone itself: The sample holds other DNA sequences that translate to the same CDR3. The rearrangement uses TRBV2 and TRBJ1-3; D gene unclear. Deletions cut 1 base from V and 4 bases from J, with 5 bases between. Per germline, CDR1 SNHLY and CDR2 FYNNEI. There are 13 residues in the CDR3. The CDR3 region has the DNA TGTGCCAGCAGTGAAGGGAGGGGAAACACCATATATTTT. Its protein is CASSEGRGNTIYF.